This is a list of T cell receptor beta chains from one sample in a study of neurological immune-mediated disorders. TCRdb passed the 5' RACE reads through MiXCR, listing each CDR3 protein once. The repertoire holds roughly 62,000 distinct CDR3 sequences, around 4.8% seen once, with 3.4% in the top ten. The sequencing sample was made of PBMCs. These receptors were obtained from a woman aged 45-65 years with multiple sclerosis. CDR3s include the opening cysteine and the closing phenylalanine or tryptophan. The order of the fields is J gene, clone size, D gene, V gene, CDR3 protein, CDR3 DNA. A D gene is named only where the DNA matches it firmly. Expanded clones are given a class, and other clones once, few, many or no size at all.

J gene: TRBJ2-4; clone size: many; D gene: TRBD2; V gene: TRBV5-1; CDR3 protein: CASSLGRGGVKNIQYF; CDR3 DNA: TGCGCCAGCAGCTTGGGTCGGGGGGGCGTCAAAAACATTCAGTACTTC
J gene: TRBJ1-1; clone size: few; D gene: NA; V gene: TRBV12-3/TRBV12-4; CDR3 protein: CASSATGSYTEAFF; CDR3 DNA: TGTGCCAGCAGCGCCACAGGGTCATACACTGAAGCTTTCTTT
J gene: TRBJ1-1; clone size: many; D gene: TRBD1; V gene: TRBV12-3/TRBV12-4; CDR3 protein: CASSPPGQLIAEAFF; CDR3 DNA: TGTGCCAGCAGCCCCCCGGGACAGCTTATAGCTGAAGCTTTCTTT
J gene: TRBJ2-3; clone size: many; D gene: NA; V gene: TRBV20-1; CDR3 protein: CSASQTGDTQYF; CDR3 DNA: TGCAGTGCTTCCCAGACGGGAGATACGCAGTATTTT
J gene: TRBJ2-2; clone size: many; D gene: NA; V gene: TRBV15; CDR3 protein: CATGPFTGELFF; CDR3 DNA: TGTGCCACCGGACCATTCACCGGGGAGCTGTTTTTT
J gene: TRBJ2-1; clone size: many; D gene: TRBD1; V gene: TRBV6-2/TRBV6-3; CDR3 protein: CASMRQGVGDEQFF; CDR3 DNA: TGTGCCAGCATGAGACAGGGGGTTGGCGATGAGCAGTTCTTC
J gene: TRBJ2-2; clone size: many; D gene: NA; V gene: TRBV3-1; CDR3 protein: CASSQLGQFDNTGELFF; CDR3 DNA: TGTGCCAGCAGCCAATTAGGACAGTTCGATAACACCGGGGAGCTGTTTTTT
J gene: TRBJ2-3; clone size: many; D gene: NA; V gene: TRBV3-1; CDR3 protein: CASSQDPYRSTDTQYF; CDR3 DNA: TGTGCCAGCAGCCAAGATCCCTACCGAAGCACAGATACGCAGTATTTT
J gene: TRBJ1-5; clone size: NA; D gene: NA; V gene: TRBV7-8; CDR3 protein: CASSGGTSNQPQNF; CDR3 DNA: TGTGCCAGCAGCGGAGGGACGAGCAATCAGCCCCAGAATTTT
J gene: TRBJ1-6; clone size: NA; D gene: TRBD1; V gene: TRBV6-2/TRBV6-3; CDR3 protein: CASSWIRQGRDSPLHF; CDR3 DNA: TGTGCCAGCAGTTGGATCCGACAGGGAAGGGATTCACCCCTCCACTTT
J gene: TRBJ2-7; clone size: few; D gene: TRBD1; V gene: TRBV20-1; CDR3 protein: CSVPGQGGTRPYEQYF; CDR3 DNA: TGCAGTGTTCCCGGACAGGGGGGGACGAGGCCCTACGAGCAGTACTTC
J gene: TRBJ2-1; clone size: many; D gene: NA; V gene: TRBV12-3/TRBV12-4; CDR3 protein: CASSFSTGDNEQFF; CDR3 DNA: TGTGCCAGCAGTTTCTCCACGGGCGACAATGAGCAGTTCTTC
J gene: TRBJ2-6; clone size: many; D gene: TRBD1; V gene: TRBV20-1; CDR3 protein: CSAITGGTGANVLTF; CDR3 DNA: TGCAGTGCGATCACAGGGGGCACTGGGGCCAACGTCCTGACTTTC
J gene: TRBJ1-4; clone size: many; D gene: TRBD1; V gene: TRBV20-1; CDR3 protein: CSAPDRVTNEKLFF; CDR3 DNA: TGCAGTGCTCCGGACAGGGTAACTAATGAAAAACTGTTTTTT
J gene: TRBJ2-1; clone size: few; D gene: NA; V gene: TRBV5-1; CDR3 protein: CASSLWEVMANEQFF; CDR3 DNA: TGCGCCAGCAGCCTCTGGGAGGTGATGGCCAATGAGCAGTTCTTC
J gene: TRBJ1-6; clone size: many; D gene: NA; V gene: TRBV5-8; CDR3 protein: CASRGRGTYNSPLHF; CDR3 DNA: TGTGCCAGCAGGGGAAGGGGTACCTATAATTCACCCCTCCACTTT
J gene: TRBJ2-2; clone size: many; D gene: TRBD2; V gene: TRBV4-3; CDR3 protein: CASSQGTSGGPEELFF; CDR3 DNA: TGCGCCAGCAGCCAAGGGACTAGCGGGGGACCCGAGGAGCTGTTTTTT
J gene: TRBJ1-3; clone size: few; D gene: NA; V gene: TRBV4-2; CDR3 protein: CASSPLSGAQGNTIYF; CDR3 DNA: TGTGCCAGCAGCCCACTGTCCGGGGCGCAGGGAAACACCATATATTTT
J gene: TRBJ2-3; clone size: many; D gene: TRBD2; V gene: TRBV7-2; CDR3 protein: CASSLTGASGGADTQYF; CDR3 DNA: TGTGCCAGCAGCTTAACCGGGGCTAGCGGGGGAGCAGATACGCAGTATTTT
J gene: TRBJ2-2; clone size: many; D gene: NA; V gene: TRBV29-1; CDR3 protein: CSVENTGELFF; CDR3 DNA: TGCAGCGTTGAAAACACCGGGGAGCTGTTTTTT
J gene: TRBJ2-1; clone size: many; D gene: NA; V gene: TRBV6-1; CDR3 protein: CASSEGLIGHEQFF; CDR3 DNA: TGTGCCAGCAGTGAGGGGTTAATCGGCCATGAGCAGTTCTTC
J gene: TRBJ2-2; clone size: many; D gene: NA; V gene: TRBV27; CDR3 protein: CASSSKAGYTGELFF; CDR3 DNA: TGTGCCAGCAGTTCTAAGGCAGGGTACACCGGGGAGCTGTTTTTT
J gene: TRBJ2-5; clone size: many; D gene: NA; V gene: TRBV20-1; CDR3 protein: CSARETRTQYF; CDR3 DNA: TGCAGTGCTAGAGAGACGCGGACCCAGTACTTC
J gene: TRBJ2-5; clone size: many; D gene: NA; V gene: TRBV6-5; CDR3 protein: CASSYRLGTQYF; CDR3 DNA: TGTGCCAGCAGTTACCGTCTCGGGACCCAGTACTTC
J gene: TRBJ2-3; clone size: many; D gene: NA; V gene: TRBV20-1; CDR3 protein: CSARNPTTGTDTQYF; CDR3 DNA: TGCAGTGCCCGAAACCCCACAACGGGGACAGATACGCAGTATTTT
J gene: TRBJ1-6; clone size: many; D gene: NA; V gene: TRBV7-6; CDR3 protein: CASSLRGNSPLHF; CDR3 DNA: TGTGCCAGCAGCTTACGCGGGAATTCACCCCTCCACTTT
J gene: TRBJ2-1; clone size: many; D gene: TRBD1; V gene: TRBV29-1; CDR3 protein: CSVRDSSYNEQFF; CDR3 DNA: TGCAGCGTCCGGGACAGCTCCTACAATGAGCAGTTCTTC
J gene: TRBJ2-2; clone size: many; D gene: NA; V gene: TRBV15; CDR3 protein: CATSAGAGELFF; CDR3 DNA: TGTGCCACCAGCGCCGGGGCCGGGGAGCTGTTTTTT
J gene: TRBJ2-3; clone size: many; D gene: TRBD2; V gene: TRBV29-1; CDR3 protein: CSVEDWGGGSGYTDTQYF; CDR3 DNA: TGCAGCGTTGAAGATTGGGGGGGAGGTAGCGGGTACACAGATACGCAGTATTTT
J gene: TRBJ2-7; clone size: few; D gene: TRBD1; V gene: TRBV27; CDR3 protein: CASKQGQSQFYEQYF; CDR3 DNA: TGTGCCAGCAAACAGGGACAGTCCCAATTCTACGAGCAGTACTTC
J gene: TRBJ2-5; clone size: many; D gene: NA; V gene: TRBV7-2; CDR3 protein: CASSFRGGQETQYF; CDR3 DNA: TGTGCCAGCAGCTTTAGGGGGGGACAAGAGACCCAGTACTTC
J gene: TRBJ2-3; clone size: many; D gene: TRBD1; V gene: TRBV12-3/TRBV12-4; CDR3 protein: CASSFQTGDDSTDTQYF; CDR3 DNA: TGTGCCAGCAGTTTTCAGACAGGGGACGACAGCACAGATACGCAGTATTTT
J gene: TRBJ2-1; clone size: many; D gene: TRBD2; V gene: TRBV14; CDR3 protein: CASSQVSGGSYEQFF; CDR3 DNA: TGTGCCAGCAGCCAAGTAAGCGGGGGGAGCTATGAGCAGTTCTTC
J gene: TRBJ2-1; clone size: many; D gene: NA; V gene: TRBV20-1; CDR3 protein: CSAREGGSTIYEQFF; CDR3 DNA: TGCAGTGCTAGAGAGGGGGGCTCTACAATTTATGAGCAGTTCTTC
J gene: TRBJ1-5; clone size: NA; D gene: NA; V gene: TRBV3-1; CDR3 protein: CASSRQGSNQPQNF; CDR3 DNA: TGTGCCAGCAGCCGTCAGGGGAGCAATCAGCCCCAGAATTTT
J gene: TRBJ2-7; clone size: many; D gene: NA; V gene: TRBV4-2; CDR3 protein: CASSQERHHSYEQYF; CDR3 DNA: TGTGCCAGCAGCCAAGAACGTCACCACTCTTACGAGCAGTACTTC
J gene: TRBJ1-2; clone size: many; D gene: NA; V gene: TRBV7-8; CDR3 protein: CASSPTRVHQDGYTF; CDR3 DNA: TGTGCCAGCAGCCCCACGAGGGTCCACCAGGACGGCTACACCTTC
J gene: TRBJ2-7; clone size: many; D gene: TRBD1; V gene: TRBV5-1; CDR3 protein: CASRRTGGDEQYF; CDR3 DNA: TGCGCCAGCAGGCGGACAGGCGGAGACGAGCAGTACTTC
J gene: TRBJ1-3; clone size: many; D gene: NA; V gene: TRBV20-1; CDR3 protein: CSARDPSSGNTIYF; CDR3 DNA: TGCAGTGCTAGAGATCCCAGCTCTGGAAACACCATATATTTT
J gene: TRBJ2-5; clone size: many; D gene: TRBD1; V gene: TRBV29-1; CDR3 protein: CSVGFTGVETQYF; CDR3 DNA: TGCAGCGTTGGGTTCACAGGGGTTGAGACCCAGTACTTC
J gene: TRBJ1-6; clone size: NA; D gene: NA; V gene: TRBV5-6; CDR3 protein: CASSLEGEYSPLNF; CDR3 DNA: TGTGCCAGCAGCTTGGAAGGGGAGTATTCACCCCTCAACTTT